The 4 T cell receptor beta chains below all came from one sample that was sequenced in a study of T cells in Graves' hyperthyroidism and ophthalmopathy. Regions amplified from RNA transcripts were the TCR beta CDR3 regions. The HTBI set primed first-round TCR CDR3 RT-PCR. TCRdb passed the multiplex PCR reads through MiXCR, listing each CDR3 protein once. The sample comprises 45,000 to 50,000 distinct CDR3 sequences, around 45% of which are singletons, and roughly 32% rests with the top ten. Input material: peripheral blood or thyroid tissue (not recorded which). These receptor sequences come from a woman aged 50 to 60 with Graves' hyperthyroidism.

This clonotype was counted at least ten times. This chain links TRBV6-1 with TRBJ2-3; 8 nucleotides agree with TRBD1. The CDR3 runs to 12 residues. Germline V gene data show CDR1 as MNHNS and CDR2 as SASEGT. After removal of 7 bases from V and 11 bases from J, the junction contained 8 bases not matched to a gene. The CDR3 loop is CASIEQGGVQYF. The CDR3, as DNA: TGTGCCAGCATCGAACAGGGGGGTGTGCAGTATTTT.

Only one count was recorded for this clonotype. One end of the junction varies from germline; a read error may be responsible. The chain is built from TRBV19 and TRBJ2-7; 9 bases align to TRBD1. The CDR3 spans 15 residues. Germline-derived CDR1 and CDR2 are LNHDA and SQIVND (reference sequence). CDR3 sequence reads: CVSSRAGQGDYEQYF. For the CDR3, the DNA is TGTGTCAGTAGTCGTGCGGGACAGGGTGATTACGAGCAGTACTTC.

A remark on this clonotype: One end of the junction varies from germline; a read error may be responsible. In DNA form, the CDR3 reads TGTGCCAGCAGCCGCGGGACGAACACCGGGGAGCTGTACTTC. Residues: CASSRGTNTGELYF. The chain combines TRBV7-2 with TRBJ2-7; perhaps TRBD2 as D (6 bases). Germline V lookup: CDR1 SGHTA, CDR2 FQGNSA. The CDR3 has 14 residues.

This clonotype was picked up many times. This chain connects TRBV29-1 to TRBJ1-1; D is perhaps TRBD1 (5 bases). This CDR3 has 14 residues. Trimming took off 2 bases at V and 5 bases at J, with 15 bases between the two ends. Germline assignment: CDR1 SQVTM and CDR2 ANQGSEA. The CDR3 sequence: CSVEPARGGTEAFF. The DNA of the CDR3 is TGCAGCGTTGAACCCGCGAGGGGAGGGACTGAAGCTTTCTTT.